This T cell receptor (beta chain) came from a study of blood T cells in healthy people across ages. Study-level results: Those diversity estimates obtained from one million T cells were thought to be underestimates. The long-lived group displayed more naive CD4+ cells, plus higher diversity, than the aged donors did.

Each sample gave at least 6.5 million isolated PBMCs. A remark on this clonotype: Its cognate antigen is unknown.

The authors ran a second PCR of roughly 6 to 12 cycles using a sample-barcoded 5' primer and a J-beta primer mix. Every cDNA molecule bore a tag from a template-switch adaptor containing 12 random nucleotides. TCRdb reanalysed the 5' RACE reads using MiXCR and keeps one entry per CDR3 protein. The table lists around 1.1 million distinct CDR3 sequences, around two fifths of them singletons. The CDR3 has 13 amino acids. This chain connects TRBV21-1 to TRBJ2-5; no check of the table's D call, TRBD2, against the DNA was made. TRBV21-1 represents a pseudogene. The sample taken for sequencing was blood. This sequence was found in a man between 18 and 35 years old in good health. Here the CDR3 reads CASSKGGKLEQYF. The CDR3 bases are TGTGCCAGCAGCAAAGGTGGGAAACTAGAGCAGTACTTC.